These T cell receptor beta chains were read from a single sample in a study of blood T cell repertoires in COVID-19. Profiled with immunoSEQ multiplex PCR; TCRdb holds only in-frame clones, not every one. The sample has roughly 400,000 clones, more than 75% seen once; the top ten hold over 2%. Sequencing used peripheral blood. Source of these receptors: a woman aged 55-70 years with COVID-19, enrolled during active disease. CDR3s include the opening cysteine and the closing phenylalanine or tryptophan. D genes are given only for firm matches. Size is stated for part of the rows, as once, few or many counts, or as a class when the clone is expanded.

>NA|TRBV14|TRBD1|TRBJ1-2
CASSLFQGAGYGYTF
TGTGCCAGCAGCCTATTCCAGGGGGCTGGCTATGGCTACACCTTC
>NA|TRBV12-3/TRBV12-4|NA|TRBJ2-1
CASSLVAEQFF
TGTGCCAGCAGTTTAGTGGCAGAGCAGTTCTTC
>NA|TRBV20-1|TRBD1|TRBJ2-5
CSANRGETQYF
TGCAGTGCTAACAGGGGCGAGACCCAGTACTTC
>NA|TRBV5-1|TRBD1|TRBJ2-5
CASEDPGQGIETQYF
TGCGCCAGCGAAGACCCGGGACAGGGGATTGAGACCCAGTACTTC
>NA|TRBV28|NA|TRBJ2-5
CASSLARLEKETQYF
TGTGCCAGCAGTCTTGCGCGACTAGAAAAAGAGACCCAGTACTTC
>NA|TRBV5-1|TRBD2|TRBJ2-5
CASSGTGGPQETQYF
TGCGCCAGCAGCGGGACGGGGGGGCCACAAGAGACCCAGTACTTC
>NA|TRBV10-3|TRBD1|TRBJ2-7
CAISGDRGLPYEQYF
TGTGCCATCAGTGGGGACAGGGGACTCCCCTACGAGCAGTACTTC
>NA|TRBV9|NA|TRBJ1-2
CASSVDGVYGYTF
TGTGCCAGCAGCGTAGACGGAGTCTATGGCTACACCTTC
>once|TRBV7-6|NA|TRBJ2-5
CASSLFQGTGETQYF
TGTGCCAGCAGCTTATTCCAGGGAACGGGAGAGACCCAGTACTTC
>NA|TRBV5-4|TRBD1|TRBJ1-2
CASSFGQVPGYTF
TGTGCCAGCAGCTTCGGACAGGTTCCTGGCTACACCTTC
>NA|TRBV18|NA|TRBJ1-1
CASSPQRGFAFF
TGTGCCAGCTCACCACAGAGGGGGTTTGCTTTCTTT
>once|TRBV2|TRBD2|TRBJ2-5
CASTAQRGSQETQYF
TGTGCCAGCACTGCCCAGCGGGGGTCGCAAGAGACCCAGTACTTC
>NA|TRBV10-3|NA|TRBJ2-7
CAISRDNYEQYF
TGTGCCATCAGTCGGGACAACTACGAGCAGTACTTC
>NA|TRBV9|TRBD1|TRBJ1-4
CASSGTGGRVEKLFF
TGTGCCAGCAGCGGTACAGGGGGGAGGGTTGAAAAACTGTTTTTT
>NA|TRBV9|TRBD1|TRBJ1-3
CASSPRQGAPGNTIYF
TGTGCCAGCAGCCCAAGACAGGGGGCACCAGGAAACACCATATATTTT
>NA|TRBV28|TRBD2|TRBJ2-3
CASSLRGGTDTQYF
TGTGCCAGCAGTCTTCGGGGGGGCACAGATACGCAGTATTTT
>few|TRBV29-1|NA|TRBJ2-2
CSVEQGFPGELFF
TGCAGCGTTGAACAGGGGTTTCCCGGGGAGCTGTTTTTT
>NA|TRBV6-5|NA|TRBJ2-5
CASSWASPQTQETQYF
TGTGCCAGCAGTTGGGCAAGTCCGCAGACCCAAGAGACCCAGTACTTC
>NA|TRBV12-3/TRBV12-4|NA|TRBJ1-6
CASSPSGNSPLHF
TGTGCCAGCAGTCCCTCAGGTAATTCACCCCTCCACTTT
>NA|TRBV2|TRBD2|TRBJ2-5
CASSPTAFGLAGPRETQYF
TGTGCCAGCAGCCCGACGGCTTTCGGACTAGCGGGGCCTAGGGAGACCCAGTACTTC
>NA|TRBV27|TRBD1|TRBJ2-7
CASSWGTGTLSEQYF
TGTGCCAGCAGTTGGGGGACAGGGACGTTGAGCGAGCAGTACTTC
>NA|TRBV28|NA|TRBJ1-3
CASTKPTGISGNTIYF
TGTGCCAGCACTAAACCCACAGGAATCTCTGGAAACACCATATATTTT
>NA|TRBV2|TRBD1|TRBJ2-3
CASGEGARGTQYF
TGTGCCAGCGGCGAGGGGGCTCGGGGTACGCAGTATTTT
>NA|TRBV14|TRBD2|TRBJ2-3
CASSLRLAGTDTQYF
TGTGCCAGCAGTTTGCGACTAGCGGGCACAGATACGCAGTATTTT
>NA|TRBV5-1|NA|TRBJ1-1
CASSLSGGVTEAFF
TGCGCCAGCAGCTTGTCGGGGGGAGTCACTGAAGCTTTCTTT
>NA|TRBV6-5|NA|TRBJ2-1
CATSHYEQFF
TGTGCCACCAGCCACTATGAGCAGTTCTTC
>NA|TRBV18|TRBD2|TRBJ2-3
CASSLRTSLLDTQYF
TGTGCCAGCTCACTTAGGACTAGCCTATTAGATACGCAGTATTTT
>NA|TRBV5-4|NA|TRBJ1-3
CASSEQPTSGNTIYF
TGTGCCAGCAGCGAACAGCCGACCTCTGGAAACACCATATATTTT
>few|TRBV5-1|NA|TRBJ2-3
CASSLRQGSDTQYF
TGCGCCAGCAGCTTGAGGCAGGGATCAGATACGCAGTATTTT
>NA|TRBV5-6|TRBD1|TRBJ1-2
CASSGGTGENYGYTF
TGTGCCAGCAGCGGCGGGACAGGAGAGAACTATGGCTACACCTTC
>NA|TRBV7-8|NA|TRBJ1-4
CASSLAAAGLEKLFF
TGTGCCAGCAGCTTAGCGGCGGCAGGGCTTGAAAAACTGTTTTTT
>NA|TRBV19|NA|TRBJ1-3
CASSILGSIRRNTIYF
TGTGCCAGTAGTATTTTGGGCAGCATTCGGCGAAACACCATATATTTT
>NA|TRBV9|NA|TRBJ1-1
CASSVRGENTEAFF
TGTGCCAGCAGCGTACGGGGGGAGAACACTGAAGCTTTCTTT
>NA|TRBV11-2|NA|TRBJ1-1
CASSLVSGLDTEAFF
TGTGCCAGCAGCTTAGTTAGCGGTTTGGACACTGAAGCTTTCTTT
>few|TRBV6-5|NA|TRBJ2-7
CASSYSILGSYEQYF
TGTGCCAGCAGTTACTCGATACTCGGCTCCTACGAGCAGTACTTC
>once|TRBV28|NA|TRBJ2-3
CASSFRAEGPKDTQYF
TGTGCCAGCAGTTTCCGGGCAGAGGGCCCCAAAGATACGCAGTATTTT
>NA|TRBV2|TRBD1|TRBJ1-2
CASRGQVPNYGYTF
TGTGCCAGCAGGGGACAGGTGCCTAACTATGGCTACACCTTC